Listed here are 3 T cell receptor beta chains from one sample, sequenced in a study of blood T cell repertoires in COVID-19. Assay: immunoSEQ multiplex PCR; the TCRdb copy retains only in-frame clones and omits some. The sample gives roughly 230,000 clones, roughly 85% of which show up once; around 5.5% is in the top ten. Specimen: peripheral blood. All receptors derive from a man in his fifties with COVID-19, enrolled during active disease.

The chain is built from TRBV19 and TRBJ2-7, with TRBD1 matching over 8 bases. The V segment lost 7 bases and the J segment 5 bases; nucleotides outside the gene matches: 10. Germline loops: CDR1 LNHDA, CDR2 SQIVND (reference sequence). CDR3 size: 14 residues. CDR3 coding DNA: TGTGCCAGTAAAGCCAAGGGACAGGCCGACGAGCAGTACTTC. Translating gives CASKAKGQADEQYF.

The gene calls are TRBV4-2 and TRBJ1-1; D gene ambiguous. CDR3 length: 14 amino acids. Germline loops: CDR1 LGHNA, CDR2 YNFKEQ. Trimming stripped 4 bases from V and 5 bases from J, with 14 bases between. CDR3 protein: CASSLGRPRTEAFF. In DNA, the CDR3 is TGTGCCAGCAGCCTAGGGAGGCCGCGAACTGAAGCTTTCTTT.

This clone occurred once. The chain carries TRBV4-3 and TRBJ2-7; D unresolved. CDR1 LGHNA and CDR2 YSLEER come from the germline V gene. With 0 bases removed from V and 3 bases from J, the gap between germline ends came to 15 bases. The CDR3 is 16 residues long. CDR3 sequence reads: CASSQDRKIAYYEQYF. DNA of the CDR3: TGCGCCAGCAGCCAAGATAGGAAGATAGCCTACTACGAGCAGTACTTC.